The rows below give T cell receptor beta chains drawn from one sample of a study of blood T cell repertoires in COVID-19. This table comes from immunoSEQ multiplex PCR, and its TCRdb copy is limited to in-frame clones, with some not included. The sample has 97,000 or so clones; 87% are singletons. Sequencing was carried out using peripheral blood. The receptors originated from a man aged 45-65 years with active COVID-19. Each CDR3 is given with its conserved first and last residue. The D gene is left open where the match is weak. Only some rows state a clone size, as once, few, many or a class for expanded clones.

J gene: TRBJ1-1
V gene: TRBV6-6
D gene: TRBD1
clone size: -
CDR3 protein: CASTQTGRIVEAFF
CDR3 DNA: TGTGCCAGCACCCAGACAGGGAGGATTGTTGAAGCTTTCTTT

J gene: TRBJ2-5
V gene: TRBV6-2/TRBV6-3
D gene: TRBD1
clone size: -
CDR3 protein: CASSPGQEVETQYF
CDR3 DNA: TGTGCCAGCAGTCCAGGACAGGAGGTGGAGACCCAGTACTTC

J gene: TRBJ1-2
V gene: TRBV6-5
D gene: -
clone size: -
CDR3 protein: CATRTGGNYGYTF
CDR3 DNA: TGTGCCACGAGAACGGGAGGGAACTATGGCTACACCTTC

J gene: TRBJ1-1
V gene: TRBV11-2
D gene: -
clone size: once
CDR3 protein: CASTQARRFSTEAFF
CDR3 DNA: TGTGCCAGCACCCAGGCGAGAAGGTTCAGCACTGAAGCTTTCTTT

J gene: TRBJ2-5
V gene: TRBV5-4
D gene: -
clone size: -
CDR3 protein: CASSSPGVSNPKQETQYF
CDR3 DNA: TGTGCCAGCAGCTCCCCGGGTGTTAGCAACCCCAAGCAGGAGACCCAGTACTTC

J gene: TRBJ2-5
V gene: TRBV9
D gene: TRBD2
clone size: -
CDR3 protein: CASSPGGGWETQYF
CDR3 DNA: TGTGCCAGCAGCCCTGGCGGGGGGTGGGAGACCCAGTACTTC

J gene: TRBJ2-4
V gene: TRBV6-1
D gene: -
clone size: -
CDR3 protein: CASSGLASRAKNIQYF
CDR3 DNA: TGTGCCAGCAGTGGCCTGGCTAGCAGAGCCAAAAACATTCAGTACTTC

J gene: TRBJ2-1
V gene: TRBV14
D gene: TRBD2
clone size: -
CDR3 protein: CASRVGGAYNEQFF
CDR3 DNA: TGTGCCAGCAGAGTGGGGGGGGCCTACAATGAGCAGTTCTTC

J gene: TRBJ2-5
V gene: TRBV18
D gene: -
clone size: -
CDR3 protein: CASSPPSQKTQYF
CDR3 DNA: TGTGCCAGCTCACCCCCGTCGCAGAAGACCCAGTACTTC

J gene: TRBJ2-7
V gene: TRBV11-2
D gene: TRBD2
clone size: -
CDR3 protein: CASSSTPGLAGEQYF
CDR3 DNA: TGTGCCAGCAGCTCGACCCCGGGACTAGCTGGCGAGCAGTACTTC

J gene: TRBJ2-5
V gene: TRBV9
D gene: TRBD2
clone size: -
CDR3 protein: CASSFAGGAGETQYF
CDR3 DNA: TGTGCCAGCAGTTTTGCCGGGGGGGCCGGGGAGACCCAGTACTTC

J gene: TRBJ2-1
V gene: TRBV19
D gene: TRBD2
clone size: -
CDR3 protein: CASASGGRNNEQFF
CDR3 DNA: TGTGCCAGTGCTAGCGGGGGCCGAAACAATGAGCAGTTCTTC

J gene: TRBJ1-2
V gene: TRBV18
D gene: TRBD1
clone size: -
CDR3 protein: CASSPPRGANYGYTF
CDR3 DNA: TGTGCCAGCTCACCACCCAGGGGGGCAAACTATGGCTACACCTTC

J gene: TRBJ2-3
V gene: TRBV6-2/TRBV6-3
D gene: TRBD1
clone size: -
CDR3 protein: CASSPDRGKTDTQYF
CDR3 DNA: TGTGCCAGCAGCCCCGACAGGGGGAAGACAGATACGCAGTATTTT

J gene: TRBJ2-1
V gene: TRBV27
D gene: TRBD1
clone size: -
CDR3 protein: CASSSDRGGVQFF
CDR3 DNA: TGTGCCAGCAGTTCCGACAGGGGGGGGGTGCAGTTCTTC

J gene: TRBJ2-5
V gene: TRBV2
D gene: TRBD2
clone size: -
CDR3 protein: CASSEAGGGVGETQYF
CDR3 DNA: TGTGCCAGCAGTGAAGCGGGCGGGGGGGTAGGAGAGACCCAGTACTTC

J gene: TRBJ2-7
V gene: TRBV11-2
D gene: -
clone size: -
CDR3 protein: CASSLGPRAGKNYEQYF
CDR3 DNA: TGTGCCAGCAGCTTAGGCCCCCGCGCAGGCAAGAACTACGAGCAGTACTTC

J gene: TRBJ2-3
V gene: TRBV7-3
D gene: TRBD2
clone size: -
CDR3 protein: CASSPRGGGAGTDTQYF
CDR3 DNA: TGTGCCAGCAGCCCCCGCGGCGGGGGGGCCGGAACAGATACGCAGTATTTT

J gene: TRBJ1-3
V gene: TRBV19
D gene: TRBD1
clone size: -
CDR3 protein: CASRDRGSGNTIYF
CDR3 DNA: TGTGCCAGCCGGGACAGGGGCTCTGGAAACACCATATATTTT

J gene: TRBJ2-4
V gene: TRBV18
D gene: TRBD1
clone size: -
CDR3 protein: CASSPPRDRAPLAKNIQYF
CDR3 DNA: TGTGCCAGCTCACCACCTCGGGACAGGGCCCCCCTAGCCAAAAACATTCAGTACTTC

J gene: TRBJ1-5
V gene: TRBV2
D gene: TRBD1
clone size: -
CDR3 protein: CASHPGTGGLGSNQPQHF
CDR3 DNA: TGTGCCAGCCATCCCGGGACAGGGGGCTTAGGGAGCAATCAGCCCCAGCATTTT

J gene: TRBJ2-1
V gene: TRBV7-2
D gene: TRBD1
clone size: -
CDR3 protein: CASSLGQGASSYNEQFF
CDR3 DNA: TGTGCCAGCAGCTTAGGACAGGGGGCGAGCTCCTACAATGAGCAGTTCTTC

J gene: TRBJ1-2
V gene: TRBV5-6
D gene: -
clone size: -
CDR3 protein: CASSLQTVNYGYTF
CDR3 DNA: TGTGCCAGCAGCTTGCAGACAGTTAACTATGGCTACACCTTC

J gene: TRBJ1-3
V gene: TRBV18
D gene: -
clone size: -
CDR3 protein: CASSPPGSVYSGNTIYF
CDR3 DNA: TGTGCCAGCTCACCACCTGGGAGCGTATACTCTGGAAACACCATATATTTT

J gene: TRBJ1-5
V gene: TRBV25-1
D gene: -
clone size: -
CDR3 protein: CASSPNRGLYSNQPQHF
CDR3 DNA: TGTGCCAGCAGTCCCAATAGAGGGCTTTATAGCAATCAGCCCCAGCATTTT

J gene: TRBJ2-3
V gene: TRBV10-3
D gene: -
clone size: -
CDR3 protein: CAALGANTDTQYF
CDR3 DNA: TGTGCCGCGCTGGGGGCTAACACAGATACGCAGTATTTT

J gene: TRBJ1-2
V gene: TRBV12-3/TRBV12-4
D gene: -
clone size: few
CDR3 protein: CASSLSYGYTF
CDR3 DNA: TGTGCCAGCAGTTTATCGTATGGCTACACCTTC

J gene: TRBJ1-2
V gene: TRBV29-1
D gene: TRBD1
clone size: -
CDR3 protein: CSGETGAYGYTF
CDR3 DNA: TGCAGCGGTGAAACAGGGGCCTATGGCTACACCTTC

J gene: TRBJ2-1
V gene: TRBV2
D gene: -
clone size: -
CDR3 protein: CASSDFTLAWDNEQFF
CDR3 DNA: TGTGCCAGCAGTGATTTTACCCTAGCATGGGACAATGAGCAGTTCTTC

J gene: TRBJ1-5
V gene: TRBV6-2/TRBV6-3
D gene: -
clone size: -
CDR3 protein: CASSYSMILGGNQPQHF
CDR3 DNA: TGTGCCAGCAGTTACTCCATGATTCTAGGAGGCAATCAGCCCCAGCATTTT

J gene: TRBJ1-5
V gene: TRBV19
D gene: TRBD1
clone size: -
CDR3 protein: CASSRRDRGGRQPQHF
CDR3 DNA: TGTGCCAGTAGTCGACGGGACAGGGGGGGAAGGCAGCCCCAGCATTTT

J gene: TRBJ2-7
V gene: TRBV5-1
D gene: -
clone size: -
CDR3 protein: CASSLPGDSYEQYF
CDR3 DNA: TGCGCCAGCAGCTTGCCGGGAGACTCCTACGAGCAGTACTTC

J gene: TRBJ1-3
V gene: TRBV3-1/TRBV3-2
D gene: -
clone size: -
CDR3 protein: CASSQDSGRVNTIYF
CDR3 DNA: TGTGCCAGCAGCCAAGATAGCGGCAGAGTAAACACCATATATTTT

J gene: TRBJ2-1
V gene: TRBV7-8
D gene: TRBD1
clone size: -
CDR3 protein: CASSLAQGTGVRKFF
CDR3 DNA: TGTGCCAGCAGCTTAGCGCAGGGGACAGGGGTACGTAAGTTCTTC

J gene: TRBJ2-7
V gene: TRBV6-2/TRBV6-3
D gene: TRBD1
clone size: -
CDR3 protein: CASSYLPRDRTYEQYF
CDR3 DNA: TGTGCCAGCAGTTATCTCCCCCGGGACAGAACCTACGAGCAGTACTTC

J gene: TRBJ1-1
V gene: TRBV7-6
D gene: TRBD1
clone size: -
CDR3 protein: CASSSGTGMYTEAFF
CDR3 DNA: TGTGCCAGCAGCTCTGGGACAGGGATGTACACTGAAGCTTTCTTT

J gene: TRBJ1-6
V gene: TRBV19
D gene: -
clone size: -
CDR3 protein: CASSIVGHSRNSPLHF
CDR3 DNA: TGTGCCAGTAGTATAGTGGGACATTCTCGGAATTCACCCCTCCACTTT

J gene: TRBJ1-4
V gene: TRBV29-1
D gene: -
clone size: -
CDR3 protein: CSVGRWGEKLFF
CDR3 DNA: TGCAGCGTGGGGAGGTGGGGGGAAAAACTGTTTTTT

J gene: TRBJ2-5
V gene: TRBV4-3
D gene: -
clone size: -
CDR3 protein: CASSQDPPHGASGGTQYF
CDR3 DNA: TGCGCCAGCAGCCAAGATCCCCCGCACGGGGCGTCCGGGGGGACCCAGTACTTC

J gene: TRBJ1-1
V gene: TRBV6-4
D gene: -
clone size: -
CDR3 protein: CASRTQGNTEAFF
CDR3 DNA: TGTGCCAGCAGGACACAGGGAAACACTGAAGCTTTCTTT

J gene: TRBJ1-1
V gene: TRBV11-3
D gene: -
clone size: -
CDR3 protein: CASSSRDTGEAFF
CDR3 DNA: TGTGCCAGCAGCTCCAGGGATACAGGTGAAGCTTTCTTT

J gene: TRBJ2-7
V gene: TRBV6-1
D gene: TRBD1
clone size: -
CDR3 protein: CASSEFSETGTYEQYF
CDR3 DNA: TGTGCCAGCAGTGAATTCAGTGAGACAGGGACCTACGAGCAGTACTTC

J gene: TRBJ1-6
V gene: TRBV5-4
D gene: -
clone size: -
CDR3 protein: CASSLGVPEGESPLHF
CDR3 DNA: TGTGCCAGCAGCTTGGGGGTCCCGGAAGGGGAATCACCCCTCCACTTT

J gene: TRBJ2-5
V gene: TRBV7-9
D gene: -
clone size: -
CDR3 protein: CASKIPAGTQYF
CDR3 DNA: TGTGCCAGCAAAATCCCCGCGGGGACCCAGTACTTC

J gene: TRBJ2-3
V gene: TRBV18
D gene: TRBD2
clone size: -
CDR3 protein: CASSRGLGGTTDTQYF
CDR3 DNA: TGTGCCAGCTCACGCGGGCTCGGGGGGACCACAGATACGCAGTATTTT

J gene: TRBJ2-3
V gene: TRBV20-1
D gene: -
clone size: -
CDR3 protein: CSADIVNTQYF
CDR3 DNA: TGCAGTGCTGATATAGTGAATACGCAGTATTTT

J gene: TRBJ1-4
V gene: TRBV9
D gene: TRBD1
clone size: -
CDR3 protein: CASSPTGTEYRGNEKLFF
CDR3 DNA: TGTGCCAGCAGCCCGACCGGGACAGAGTACAGGGGGAATGAAAAACTGTTTTTT

J gene: TRBJ2-3
V gene: TRBV19
D gene: -
clone size: once
CDR3 protein: CASRQGSTDTQYF
CDR3 DNA: TGTGCCAGTAGGCAGGGAAGCACAGATACGCAGTATTTT

J gene: TRBJ1-4
V gene: TRBV9
D gene: -
clone size: -
CDR3 protein: CASSAQMTNEKLFF
CDR3 DNA: TGTGCCAGCAGCGCCCAGATGACTAATGAAAAACTGTTTTTT

J gene: TRBJ1-5
V gene: TRBV12-3/TRBV12-4
D gene: -
clone size: once
CDR3 protein: CASNTRVDQPQHF
CDR3 DNA: TGTGCCAGCAACACGAGGGTGGATCAGCCCCAGCATTTT

J gene: TRBJ2-7
V gene: TRBV7-7
D gene: -
clone size: -
CDR3 protein: CASSLSSTGSYEQYF
CDR3 DNA: TGTGCCAGCAGCTTATCCTCGACAGGATCCTACGAGCAGTACTTC

J gene: TRBJ2-3
V gene: TRBV7-6
D gene: -
clone size: -
CDR3 protein: CASSGGGDRADTQYF
CDR3 DNA: TGTGCCAGCAGCGGAGGCGGGGACCGAGCAGATACGCAGTATTTT

J gene: TRBJ2-7
V gene: TRBV6-5
D gene: TRBD2
clone size: -
CDR3 protein: CASSYSSGLAYEQYF
CDR3 DNA: TGTGCCAGCAGTTACTCCTCAGGACTAGCTTACGAGCAGTACTTC

J gene: TRBJ1-5
V gene: TRBV21-1
D gene: -
clone size: -
CDR3 protein: CASSTHSPLNQPQHF
CDR3 DNA: TGTGCCAGCAGCACTCATAGCCCCTTGAATCAGCCCCAGCATTTT

J gene: TRBJ1-5
V gene: TRBV7-6
D gene: TRBD1
clone size: -
CDR3 protein: CASSPGTGYRQPQHF
CDR3 DNA: TGTGCCAGCAGTCCCGGGACAGGGTATCGACAGCCCCAGCATTTT

J gene: TRBJ1-4
V gene: TRBV6-5
D gene: -
clone size: -
CDR3 protein: CASRLQGIEKLFF
CDR3 DNA: TGTGCCAGCAGATTGCAGGGGATTGAAAAACTGTTTTTT